Following are 21 T cell receptor beta chains from one sample sequenced in a study of T cells in Graves' hyperthyroidism and ophthalmopathy. TCR beta CDR3 regions were amplified from RNA. HTBI primers were employed in a first-round RT-PCR of the TCR CDR3. TCRdb processed the multiplex PCR reads anew with MiXCR; each CDR3 protein has one entry. This sample carries hundreds of thousands of distinct CDR3 sequences, more than 15% of them seen once, and the ten largest clones take approximately 3.5%. The sequenced sample was blood. The receptors stem from a woman in her thirties or forties with Graves' ophthalmopathy.

The sample holds many counts of this clonotype. One end of the junction varies from germline; a read error may be responsible. The chain is built from TRBV27 and TRBJ2-2; D unclear. The CDR3 sequence is 14 residues long. Germline-derived CDR1 and CDR2 are MNHEY and SMNVEV (reference sequence). CDR3 sequence: CASSLLGNTGELFF. The CDR3 region has the DNA TGCGCCAGCAGCTTGCTGGGGAACACCGGGGAGCTGTTTTTT.

This clonotype was counted between two and nine times. The chain carries TRBV5-4 and TRBJ2-1; 7 nucleotides match TRBD1. In germline, CDR1 is SGHNT, CDR2 YYREEE (reference sequence). This CDR3 comprises 15 residues. V dropped 4 bases and J dropped 7; count of bases not matched to a gene: 11. The CDR3 is CASSHTGTEPNEQFF. CDR3 nucleotide sequence: TGTGCCAGCAGCCATACCGGGACAGAGCCAAATGAGCAGTTCTTC. The full variable domain, completed using reference TRBV5-4 and TRBJ2-1, is ETGVTQSPTHLIKTRGQQVTLRCSSQSGHNTVSWYQQALGQGPQFIFQYYREEENGRGNFPPRFSGLQFPNYSSELNVNALELDDSALYLCASSHTGTEPNEQFFGPGTRLTVL.

The chain uses TRBV2 and TRBJ2-1, with 7 bases fitting TRBD1. Germline V CDR1 and CDR2: SNHLY, FYNNEI. V dropped 7 bases and J dropped 0; count of bases not matched to a gene: 12. CDR3 length equals 17 residues. The CDR3 is CASMPRGSSSSYNEQFF. The CDR3 bases are TGTGCCAGCATGCCCAGGGGGTCCTCTAGCTCCTACAATGAGCAGTTCTTC.

This clonotype has a handful of counts. This chain links TRBV7-3 with TRBJ2-5; D unclear. The CDR3 consists of 13 residues. V dropped 2 bases and J dropped 4 bases, with 8 bases sitting between them. The germline V gene has CDR1 SGHTA and CDR2 FQGTGA. The CDR3 DNA follows: TGTGCCAGCAGCTTAGGGTTTTCAGAGACCCAGTACTTC. Its protein product is CASSLGFSETQYF.

This chain joins TRBV3-1 and TRBJ2-7, with D possibly matching TRBD1 (6 bases). Trimming pared 4 bases from V and 3 bases from J, leaving 13 bases between. This CDR3 has 14 amino acids. Germline V gene data show CDR1 as LGHDT and CDR2 as YNNKEL (reference sequence). The CDR3 is CASSLRTESYEQYF. CDR3 coding DNA: TGTGCCAGCAGCCTTCGGACAGAAAGCTACGAGCAGTACTTC.

A few counts support this clonotype. The genes are TRBV7-9 and TRBJ1-2; 9 bases agree with TRBD1. The CDR3 has 14 residues. Germline assignment: CDR1 SEHNR and CDR2 FQNEAQ (reference sequence). The V gene end was trimmed by 4 bases and the J gene end by 4 bases; junction bases not matched to a gene: 4. The CDR3 protein is CASSSQGAGYGYTF. CDR3 in DNA: TGTGCCAGCAGCTCACAGGGGGCCGGCTATGGCTACACCTTC.

There are a few counts of this clonotype. The rearrangement uses TRBV7-9 and TRBJ2-1; either TRBD1 or TRBD2 may supply D (6 bases each). The CDR3 runs to 15 residues. Germline V gene data show CDR1 as SEHNR and CDR2 as FQNEAQ (reference sequence). The V and J ends lost 7 bases and 7 bases respectively, with 20 bases between them. This CDR3 reads CASIKQGSGVNEQFF. CDR3 in DNA: TGTGCCAGCATTAAACAGGGTAGCGGAGTTAATGAGCAGTTCTTC.

The chain links TRBV3-1 to TRBJ2-1, with 8 bases that match TRBD2. The germline gives CDR1 LGHDT, CDR2 YNNKEL (reference sequence). The CDR3 is 15 amino acids. V gave up 0 bases and J gave up 9 bases; unmatched junction bases: 7. In DNA form, the CDR3 reads TGTGCCAGCAGCCAAGATGGATTCGGGGGGGGTGAGCAGTTCTTC. This encodes CASSQDGFGGGEQFF.

This clonotype was picked up a small number of times. The gene calls are TRBV28 and TRBJ1-1; D possibly corresponds to TRBD1 (5 bases). Trimming stripped 5 bases from V and 6 bases from J, with 13 bases between. Germline V gene data show CDR1 as MDHEN and CDR2 as SYDVKM. The CDR3 has 13 residues. CDR3 sequence: CASSRQLRPEAFF. CDR3 coding DNA: TGTGCCAGCAGTAGACAGTTGCGACCTGAAGCTTTCTTT.

The J gene is TRBJ2-3, the V gene TRBV7-2, with D maybe TRBD2 (6 bases). Germline loops: CDR1 SGHTA, CDR2 FQGNSA. V was shortened by 2 bases and J by 1 base, with 10 bases between the two germline ends. The length of the CDR3 is 15 residues. Written as DNA, the CDR3 is TGTGCCAGCAGCTTAACCGGGACTCGCACAGATACGCAGTATTTT. As protein: CASSLTGTRTDTQYF.

This clonotype has only a few counts. The chain has TRBV20-1 and TRBJ2-7, with a tentative D call TRBD2 (6 bases). CDR1 is DFQATT and CDR2 is SNEGSKA in the germline V gene (reference sequence). The CDR3 consists of 14 residues. Trimming cost V 4 bases and J 0 bases, with 13 bases left between them. The CDR3 sequence: CSAIGTPHSYEQYF. As DNA, the CDR3 is TGCAGTGCTATCGGGACTCCCCACTCCTACGAGCAGTACTTC.

Note on this clonotype: A much bigger clone sits one base away, suggesting this may be a read error. V gene TRBV5-6 combines with J gene TRBJ2-7, with TRBD2 matching 9 bases. The J call may be wrong; the DNA end is better matched by TRBJ2-1. The CDR3 covers 17 residues. Per germline, CDR1 SGHDT and CDR2 YYEEEE. CDR3 nucleotide sequence: TGTGCCAGCAGCTTGGGATACCTAGCGGGACGGAGCTACGAGCAGTTCTTC. Protein product: CASSLGYLAGRSYEQFF.

This clonotype showed up just a few times. The DNA of the CDR3 is TGTGCCAGCAGCAACAGGGGTTTTGATGGCTACACCTTC. Residues: CASSNRGFDGYTF. The rearrangement joins TRBV6-1 to TRBJ1-2; 7 bases are shared with TRBD1. J was trimmed by 6 bases and V by 6 bases; bases with no gene match: 7. CDR3 size: 13 residues. Germline values: CDR1 MNHNS, CDR2 SASEGT.

The rearrangement joins TRBV18 to TRBJ2-3, with D possibly TRBD2 on 5 matching bases. Trimming left V 3 bases short and J 3 bases short, with 13 bases between. Germline CDR1 reads KGHSH; CDR2 reads LQKENI. This CDR3 contains 15 residues. CDR3 bases: TGTGCCAGCTCACCCAAAGGACTCGAGACAGATACGCAGTATTTT. It yields the protein CASSPKGLETDTQYF.

In this sample, this clonotype turned up many times. The chain employs TRBV11-2 and TRBJ2-1; D is uncertain. The CDR3 totals 16 residues. Looked up from germline, CDR1 is SGHAT and CDR2 is FQNNGV. V was cut by 7 bases and J by 2 bases, with 18 bases left in between. This chain's CDR3 is CASIDQARATYNEQFF. The CDR3 DNA sequence: TGTGCCAGCATCGACCAAGCTCGGGCTACCTACAATGAGCAGTTCTTC.

The genes are TRBV7-9 and TRBJ1-6; the match to TRBD1 covers 10 bases. J lost 1 base, V lost 5 bases, and 5 bases had no gene match. Germline-derived CDR1 and CDR2 are SEHNR and FQNEAQ (reference sequence). CDR3 length equals 17 residues. The CDR3 spells CASSTRQGASYNSPLHF. For the CDR3, the DNA is TGTGCCAGCAGCACGCGACAGGGGGCATCCTATAATTCACCCCTCCACTTT. The complete variable domain, with remaining parts taken from reference TRBV7-9 and TRBJ1-6, reads DTGVSQNPRHKITKRGQNVTFRCDPISEHNRLYWYRQTLGQGPEFLTYFQNEAQLEKSRLLSDRFSAERPKGSFSTLEIQRTEQGDSAMYLCASSTRQGASYNSPLHFGNGTRLTVT.

This clonotype was found many times. The CDR3 here is CASSEGQTGNTIYF. Here the CDR3 DNA reads TGTGCCAGCAGTGAAGGACAGACTGGAAACACCATATATTTT. The rearrangement joins TRBV2 to TRBJ1-3; weak D call: TRBD1 (5 bases). The CDR3 totals 14 residues. In germline, CDR1 is SNHLY, CDR2 FYNNEI. The V and J ends lost 1 base and 2 bases respectively, with 6 bases between them.

The rearrangement joins TRBV19 to TRBJ1-4; TRBD1 might be the D (5 bases). In germline, CDR1 is LNHDA, CDR2 SQIVND (reference sequence). The CDR3 has 15 amino acids. V lost 5 bases to trimming and J lost 2 bases, with 12 bases between them. CDR3 nucleotides: TGTGCCAGTAGTGTTACAGGAAGCACTAATGAAAAACTGTTTTTT. Translated, it gives CASSVTGSTNEKLFF.

The sample holds a few counts of this clonotype. The chain is built from TRBV4-1 and TRBJ2-3; possibly TRBD2 for D (5 bases). The length of the CDR3 is 17 residues. V gave up 0 bases and J gave up 4 bases, with 17 bases separating them. In germline, CDR1 is MGHRA, CDR2 YSYEKL. CDR3 bases: TGCGCCAGCAGCCAAGACCCTAGGACTTGGATTGCAGATACGCAGTATTTT. This sequence encodes CASSQDPRTWIADTQYF.

Note on this clonotype: A much larger clone is a single base away; this may be a read error. V is TRBV2 and J is TRBJ2-5; D perhaps matches TRBD2 (5 bases). Germline V CDR1 and CDR2: SNHLY, FYNNEI. V was pared by 4 bases and J by 2 bases, with 23 bases between. This CDR3 spans 18 amino acids. The CDR3 reads CASSGTSINGKHQETQYF. The CDR3 nucleotides are TGTGCCAGCAGTGGGACGTCCATTAACGGGAAACATCAAGAGACCCAGTACTTC.

This chain connects TRBV12-3 or TRBV12-4 to TRBJ1-6, with a tentative D call TRBD1 (6 bases). The CDR3 extends over 15 amino acids. Trimming cost V 8 bases and J 0 bases, with 11 bases left between them. The CDR3, as DNA: TGTGCCAGCGGGACAACCAGCTCCTATAATTCACCCCTCCACTTT. Translated: CASGTTSSYNSPLHF.